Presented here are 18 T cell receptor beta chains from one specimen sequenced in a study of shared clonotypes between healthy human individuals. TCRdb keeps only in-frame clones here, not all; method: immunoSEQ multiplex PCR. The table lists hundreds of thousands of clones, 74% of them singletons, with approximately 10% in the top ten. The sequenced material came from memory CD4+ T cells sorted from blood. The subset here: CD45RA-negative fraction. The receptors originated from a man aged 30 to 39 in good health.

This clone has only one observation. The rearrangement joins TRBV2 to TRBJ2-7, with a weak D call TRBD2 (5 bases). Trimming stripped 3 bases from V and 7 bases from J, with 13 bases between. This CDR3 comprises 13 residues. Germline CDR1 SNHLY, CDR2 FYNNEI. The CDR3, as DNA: TGTGCCAGCAGTGATAGGGTAGCGCGGGAGCAGTACTTC. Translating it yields CASSDRVAREQYF.

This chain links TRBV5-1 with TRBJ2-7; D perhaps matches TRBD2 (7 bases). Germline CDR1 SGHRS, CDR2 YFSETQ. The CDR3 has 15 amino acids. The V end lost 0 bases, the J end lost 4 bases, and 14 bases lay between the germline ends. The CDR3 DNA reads TGCGCCAGCAGCTTGGAATCGGGGGGCCGGTACGAGCAGTACTTC. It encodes CASSLESGGRYEQYF.

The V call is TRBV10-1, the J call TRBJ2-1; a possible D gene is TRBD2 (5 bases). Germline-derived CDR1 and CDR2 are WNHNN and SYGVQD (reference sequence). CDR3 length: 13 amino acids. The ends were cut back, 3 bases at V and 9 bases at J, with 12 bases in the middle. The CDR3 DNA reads TGCGCCAGCAGTGATCTACTGGCGGGTGAGCAGTTCTTC. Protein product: CASSDLLAGEQFF.

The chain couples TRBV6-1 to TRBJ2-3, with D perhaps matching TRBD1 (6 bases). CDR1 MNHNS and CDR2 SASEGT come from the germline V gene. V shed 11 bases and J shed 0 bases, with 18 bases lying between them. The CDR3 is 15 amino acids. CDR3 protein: CAGRGNRASTDTQYF. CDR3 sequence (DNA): TGTGCCGGAAGGGGCAACAGGGCAAGCACAGATACGCAGTATTTT.

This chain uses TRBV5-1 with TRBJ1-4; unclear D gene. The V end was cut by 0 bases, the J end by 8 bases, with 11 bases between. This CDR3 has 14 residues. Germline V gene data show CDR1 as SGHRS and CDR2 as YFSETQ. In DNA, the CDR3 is TGCGCCAGCAGCTTGGCGGCCGAAAAAGAAAAACTGTTTTTT. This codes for CASSLAAEKEKLFF.

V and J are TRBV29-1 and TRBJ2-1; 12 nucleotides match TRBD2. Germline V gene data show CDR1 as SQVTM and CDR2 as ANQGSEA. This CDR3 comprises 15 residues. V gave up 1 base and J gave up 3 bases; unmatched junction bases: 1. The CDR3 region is CSVEASGRGYNEQFF. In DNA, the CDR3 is TGCAGCGTTGAAGCTAGCGGGAGGGGCTACAATGAGCAGTTCTTC.

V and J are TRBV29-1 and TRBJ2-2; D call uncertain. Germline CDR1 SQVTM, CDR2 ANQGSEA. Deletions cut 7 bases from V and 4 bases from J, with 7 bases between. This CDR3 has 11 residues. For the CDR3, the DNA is TGCAGCGGCCTTGGCACCGGGGAGCTGTTTTTT. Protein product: CSGLGTGELFF.

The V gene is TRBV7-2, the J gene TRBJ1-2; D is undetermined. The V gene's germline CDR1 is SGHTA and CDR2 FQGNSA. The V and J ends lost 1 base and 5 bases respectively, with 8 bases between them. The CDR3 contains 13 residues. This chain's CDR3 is CASSLVAGYGYTF. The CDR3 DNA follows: TGTGCCAGCAGCTTAGTTGCGGGTTATGGCTACACCTTC.

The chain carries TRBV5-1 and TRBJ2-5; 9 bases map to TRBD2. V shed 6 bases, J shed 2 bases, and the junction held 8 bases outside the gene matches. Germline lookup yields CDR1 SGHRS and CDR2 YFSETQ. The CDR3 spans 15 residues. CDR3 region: CASNPLAGTQETQYF. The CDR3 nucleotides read TGCGCCAGCAATCCCCTAGCGGGGACACAAGAGACCCAGTACTTC.

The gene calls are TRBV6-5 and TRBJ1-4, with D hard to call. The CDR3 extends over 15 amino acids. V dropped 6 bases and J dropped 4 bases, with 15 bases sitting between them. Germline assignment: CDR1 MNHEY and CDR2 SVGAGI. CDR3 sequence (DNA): TGTGCCAGCAGCCTCCGACCGAATTATAATGAAAAACTGTTTTTT. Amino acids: CASSLRPNYNEKLFF.

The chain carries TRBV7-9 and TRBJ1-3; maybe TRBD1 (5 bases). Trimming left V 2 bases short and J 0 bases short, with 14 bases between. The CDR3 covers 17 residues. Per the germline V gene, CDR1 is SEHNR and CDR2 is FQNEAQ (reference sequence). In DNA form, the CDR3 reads TGTGCCAGCAGCTTATCCCCACAGGAAACCTCTGGAAACACCATATATTTT. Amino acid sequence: CASSLSPQETSGNTIYF.

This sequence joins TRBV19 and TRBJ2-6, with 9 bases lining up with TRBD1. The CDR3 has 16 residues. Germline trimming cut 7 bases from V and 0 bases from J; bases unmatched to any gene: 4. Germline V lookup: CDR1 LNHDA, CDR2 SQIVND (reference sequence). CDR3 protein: CASTETGGSGANVLTF. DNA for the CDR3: TGTGCCAGTACCGAGACAGGGGGCTCTGGGGCCAACGTCCTGACTTTC.

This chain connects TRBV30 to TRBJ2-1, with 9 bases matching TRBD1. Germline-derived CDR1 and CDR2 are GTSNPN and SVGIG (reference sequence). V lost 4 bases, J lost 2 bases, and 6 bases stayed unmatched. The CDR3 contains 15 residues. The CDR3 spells CAWIPQGATYNEQFF. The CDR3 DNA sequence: TGTGCCTGGATCCCACAGGGGGCGACCTACAATGAGCAGTTCTTC.

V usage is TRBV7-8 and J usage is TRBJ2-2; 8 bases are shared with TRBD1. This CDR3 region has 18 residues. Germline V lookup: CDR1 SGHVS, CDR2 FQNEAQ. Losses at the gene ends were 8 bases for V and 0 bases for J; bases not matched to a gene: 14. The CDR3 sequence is CASFKSGGRWTNTGELFF. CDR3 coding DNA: TGTGCCAGCTTTAAATCAGGGGGCAGGTGGACGAACACCGGGGAGCTGTTTTTT.

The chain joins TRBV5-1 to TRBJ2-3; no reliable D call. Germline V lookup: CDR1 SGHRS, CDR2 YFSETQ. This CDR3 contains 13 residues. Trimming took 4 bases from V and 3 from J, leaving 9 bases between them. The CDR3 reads CASSPGGTDTQYF. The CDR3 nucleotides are TGCGCCAGCAGCCCAGGTGGGACAGATACGCAGTATTTT.

In DNA form, the CDR3 reads TGTGCCAGCAGCTCCGGCGGACAGGGGAGTAACACTGAAGCTTTCTTT. It is translated as CASSSGGQGSNTEAFF. The chain carries TRBV5-4 and TRBJ1-1; 9 bases agree with TRBD1. With V trimmed by 3 bases and J by 2 bases, 8 bases remained unmatched. The CDR3 is 16 amino acids. Germline CDR1 is SGHNT and CDR2 is YYREEE (reference sequence).

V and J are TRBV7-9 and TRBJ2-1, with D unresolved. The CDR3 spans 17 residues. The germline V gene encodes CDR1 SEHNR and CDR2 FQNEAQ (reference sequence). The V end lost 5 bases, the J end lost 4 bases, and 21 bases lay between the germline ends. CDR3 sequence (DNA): TGTGCCAGCAGCCCAAAGGCCAGCTCGTACGAGTACAATGAGCAGTTCTTC. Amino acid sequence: CASSPKASSYEYNEQFF.

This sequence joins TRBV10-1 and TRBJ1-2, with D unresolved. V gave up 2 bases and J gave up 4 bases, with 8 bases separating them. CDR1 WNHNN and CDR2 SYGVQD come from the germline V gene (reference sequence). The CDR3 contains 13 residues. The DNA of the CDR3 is TGCGCCAGCAGTGAGGCCAGGACCTATGGCTACACCTTC. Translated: CASSEARTYGYTF.